This T cell receptor beta chain is from a study of graft-versus-host responses after intestinal transplantation. Generated by immunoSEQ multiplex PCR, the TCRdb table keeps only in-frame clones and is missing some. The data contain approximately 97,000 clones, 91% of them singletons. Comments on this clone: Its target is not known.

The TCR was taken from a human donor who was the organ donor for an intestinal transplant. The sample consisted of unstimulated CD4+ T cells sorted from spleen or lymph node cells, taken before transplant.

The CDR3 spells CASRMTGQSYNSPLHF. CDR3 coding DNA: TGTGCCAGCAGGATGACAGGGCAGTCCTATAATTCACCCCTCCACTTT. The rearrangement links TRBV2 to TRBJ1-6; TRBD1 matches at 7 bases. J was trimmed by 1 base and V by 6 bases; bases with no gene match: 6. From germline, CDR1 is SNHLY and CDR2 FYNNEI. The CDR3 has 16 residues.